This note documents a single TCR beta chain sequence. This sample was included in a study of blood T cell repertoires in COVID-19. About the study: PBMCs, B-cell-depleted T cells, or T cells were the source of the cDNA or gDNA that made up the material.

Germline CDR1 ENHRY, CDR2 SYGVKD. V lost 6 bases, J lost 5 bases, and 11 bases lay in between. The CDR3 totals 13 residues. Libraries were prepared by immunoSEQ multiplex PCR; TCRdb keeps only in-frame clonotypes and omits some of them. The profile shows approximately 240,000 clones, about 80% of them singletons. This chain links TRBV10-3 with TRBJ1-5; D gene unclear. The specimen was peripheral blood. The receptor was derived from a woman of 80 years or more with active or convalescent COVID-19. CDR3 coding DNA: TGTGCCATCAGCCGGGGTTTAGATCAGCCCCAGCATTTT. This codes for CAISRGLDQPQHF.